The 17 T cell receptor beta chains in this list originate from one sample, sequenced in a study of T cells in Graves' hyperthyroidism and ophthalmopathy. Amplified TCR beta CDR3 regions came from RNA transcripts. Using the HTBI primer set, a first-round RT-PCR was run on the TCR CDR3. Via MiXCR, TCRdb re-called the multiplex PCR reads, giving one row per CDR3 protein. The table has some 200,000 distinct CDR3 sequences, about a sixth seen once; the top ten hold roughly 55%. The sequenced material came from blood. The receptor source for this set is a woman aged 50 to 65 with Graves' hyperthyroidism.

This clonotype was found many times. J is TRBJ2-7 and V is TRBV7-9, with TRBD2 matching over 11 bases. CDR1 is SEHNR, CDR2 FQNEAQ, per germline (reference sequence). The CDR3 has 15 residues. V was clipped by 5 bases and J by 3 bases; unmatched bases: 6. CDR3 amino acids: CASSISGLADYEQYF. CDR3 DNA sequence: TGTGCCAGCAGCATATCGGGACTAGCGGACTACGAGCAGTACTTC. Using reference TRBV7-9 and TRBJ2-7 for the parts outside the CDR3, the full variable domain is DTGVSQNPRHKITKRGQNVTFRCDPISEHNRLYWYRQTLGQGPEFLTYFQNEAQLEKSRLLSDRFSAERPKGSFSTLEIQRTEQGDSAMYLCASSISGLADYEQYFGPGTRLTVT.

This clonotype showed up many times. CDR3 in amino acids: CASTLSLAGGRETQYF. The DNA of the CDR3 is TGTGCCAGTACCCTGAGTCTAGCGGGAGGGAGAGAGACCCAGTACTTC. The chain is built from TRBV11-2 and TRBJ2-5, with TRBD2 matching over 12 bases. The junction had 12 bases not matched to a gene; V was cut back by 9 bases and J by 4 bases. Germline V gene sequence: CDR1 SGHAT, CDR2 FQNNGV. This CDR3 is 16 amino acids long.

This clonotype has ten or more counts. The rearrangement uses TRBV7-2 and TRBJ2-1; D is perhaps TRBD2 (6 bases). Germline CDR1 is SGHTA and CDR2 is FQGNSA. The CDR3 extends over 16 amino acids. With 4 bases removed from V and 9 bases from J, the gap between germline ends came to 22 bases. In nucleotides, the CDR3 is TGTGCCAGCAGCTCCCATCGAATAATGGGGGGAGCTGAGCAGTTCTTC. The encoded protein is CASSSHRIMGGAEQFF.

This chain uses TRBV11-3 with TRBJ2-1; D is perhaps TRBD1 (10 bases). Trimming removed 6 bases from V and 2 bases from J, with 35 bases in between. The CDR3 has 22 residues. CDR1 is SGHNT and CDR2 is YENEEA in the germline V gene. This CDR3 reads CASRDPRRGGGGTGDPYNEQFF. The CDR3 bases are TGTGCCAGCAGGGACCCGAGGCGGGGGGGAGGCGGGACAGGGGACCCCTACAATGAGCAGTTCTTC.

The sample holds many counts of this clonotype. This CDR3 is CASHPSGSMETQYF. CDR3 in DNA: TGTGCCAGCCACCCTAGCGGGAGTATGGAGACCCAGTACTTC. This chain connects TRBV28 to TRBJ2-5; 10 bases agree with TRBD2. The germline V gene has CDR1 MDHEN and CDR2 SYDVKM. V trimming: 8 bases; J trimming: 5 bases; junction bases outside the gene matches: 8. The CDR3 consists of 14 residues.

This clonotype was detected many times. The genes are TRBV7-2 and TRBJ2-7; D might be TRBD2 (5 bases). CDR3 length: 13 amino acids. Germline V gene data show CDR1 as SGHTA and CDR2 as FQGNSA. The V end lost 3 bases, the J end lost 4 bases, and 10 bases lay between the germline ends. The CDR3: CASSFTGMYEQYF. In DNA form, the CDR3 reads TGTGCCAGCAGCTTTACCGGGATGTACGAGCAGTACTTC.

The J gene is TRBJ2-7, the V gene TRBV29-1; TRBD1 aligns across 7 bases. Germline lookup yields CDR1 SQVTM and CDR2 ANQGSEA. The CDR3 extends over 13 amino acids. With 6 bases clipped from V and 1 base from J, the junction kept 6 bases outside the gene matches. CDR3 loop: CSVDKTGSYEQYF. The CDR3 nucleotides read TGCAGCGTGGATAAGACAGGGTCCTACGAGCAGTACTTC.

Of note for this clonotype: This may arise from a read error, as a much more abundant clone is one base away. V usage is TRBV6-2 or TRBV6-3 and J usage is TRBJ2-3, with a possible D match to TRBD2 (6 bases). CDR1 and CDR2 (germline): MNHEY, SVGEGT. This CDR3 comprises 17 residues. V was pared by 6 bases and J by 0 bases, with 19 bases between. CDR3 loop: CASSPRASEISTDTQYF. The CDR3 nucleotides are TGTGCCAGCAGCCCCCGGGCTAGCGAGATTAGCACAGATACGCAGTATTTT.

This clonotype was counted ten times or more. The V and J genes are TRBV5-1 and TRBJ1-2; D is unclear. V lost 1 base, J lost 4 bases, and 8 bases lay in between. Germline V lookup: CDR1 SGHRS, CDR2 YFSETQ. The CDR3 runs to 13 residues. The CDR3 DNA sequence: TGCGCCAGCAGCTTGTCAGTACGCTATGGCTACACCTTC. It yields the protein CASSLSVRYGYTF.

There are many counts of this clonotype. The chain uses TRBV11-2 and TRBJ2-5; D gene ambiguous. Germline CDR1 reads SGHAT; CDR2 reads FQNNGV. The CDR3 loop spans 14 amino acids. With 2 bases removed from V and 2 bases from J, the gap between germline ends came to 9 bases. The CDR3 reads CASSLRLGQETQYF. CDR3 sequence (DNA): TGTGCCAGCAGCTTACGCTTGGGTCAAGAGACCCAGTACTTC.

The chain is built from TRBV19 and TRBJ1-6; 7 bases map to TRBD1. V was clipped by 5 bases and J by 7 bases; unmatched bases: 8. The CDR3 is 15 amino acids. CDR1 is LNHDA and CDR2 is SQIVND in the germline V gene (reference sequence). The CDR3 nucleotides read TGTGCCAGTAGTGCCGGGGACAGATCAAATTCACCCCTCCACTTT. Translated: CASSAGDRSNSPLHF.

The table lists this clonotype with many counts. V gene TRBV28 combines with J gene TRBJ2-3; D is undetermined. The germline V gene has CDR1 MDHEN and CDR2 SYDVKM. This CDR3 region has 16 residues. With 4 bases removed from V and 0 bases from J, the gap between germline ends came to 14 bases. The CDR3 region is CASSSPGQKSTDTQYF. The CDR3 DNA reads TGTGCCAGCAGTTCCCCGGGCCAAAAGAGCACAGATACGCAGTATTTT.

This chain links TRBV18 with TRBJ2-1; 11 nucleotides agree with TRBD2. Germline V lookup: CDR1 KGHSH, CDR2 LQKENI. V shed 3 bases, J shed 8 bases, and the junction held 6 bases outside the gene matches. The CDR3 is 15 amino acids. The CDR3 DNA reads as TGTGCCAGCTCACCTATAGCGGGAGGGTTCGATGAGCAGTTCTTC. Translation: CASSPIAGGFDEQFF.

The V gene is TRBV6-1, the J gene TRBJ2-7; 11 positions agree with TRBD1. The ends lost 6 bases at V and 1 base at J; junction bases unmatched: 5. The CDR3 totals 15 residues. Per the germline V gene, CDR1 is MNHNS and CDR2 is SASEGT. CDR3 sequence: CASRAGTGGSYEQYF. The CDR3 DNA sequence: TGTGCCAGCAGGGCCGGGACAGGGGGATCCTACGAGCAGTACTTC.

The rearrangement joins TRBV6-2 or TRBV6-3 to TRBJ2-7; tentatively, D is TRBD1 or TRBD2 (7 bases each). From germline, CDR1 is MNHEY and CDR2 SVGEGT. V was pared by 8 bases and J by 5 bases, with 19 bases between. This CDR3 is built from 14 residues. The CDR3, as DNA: TGTGCCAGCCAGGGGGGGTCACGGGGAAACGAGCAGTACTTC. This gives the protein CASQGGSRGNEQYF.

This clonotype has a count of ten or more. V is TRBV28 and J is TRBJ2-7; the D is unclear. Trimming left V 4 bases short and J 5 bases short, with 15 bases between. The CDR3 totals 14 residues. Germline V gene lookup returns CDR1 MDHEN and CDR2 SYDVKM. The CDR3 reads CASSSRLFSHEQYF. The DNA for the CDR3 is TGTGCCAGCAGTTCTAGACTCTTCTCACACGAGCAGTACTTC.

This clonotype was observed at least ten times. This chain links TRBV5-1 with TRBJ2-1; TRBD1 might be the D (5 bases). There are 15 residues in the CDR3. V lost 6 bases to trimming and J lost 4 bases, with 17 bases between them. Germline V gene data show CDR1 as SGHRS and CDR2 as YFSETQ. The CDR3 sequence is CASKLEQADYNEQFF. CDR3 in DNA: TGCGCCAGCAAGCTGGAACAGGCCGATTACAATGAGCAGTTCTTC.